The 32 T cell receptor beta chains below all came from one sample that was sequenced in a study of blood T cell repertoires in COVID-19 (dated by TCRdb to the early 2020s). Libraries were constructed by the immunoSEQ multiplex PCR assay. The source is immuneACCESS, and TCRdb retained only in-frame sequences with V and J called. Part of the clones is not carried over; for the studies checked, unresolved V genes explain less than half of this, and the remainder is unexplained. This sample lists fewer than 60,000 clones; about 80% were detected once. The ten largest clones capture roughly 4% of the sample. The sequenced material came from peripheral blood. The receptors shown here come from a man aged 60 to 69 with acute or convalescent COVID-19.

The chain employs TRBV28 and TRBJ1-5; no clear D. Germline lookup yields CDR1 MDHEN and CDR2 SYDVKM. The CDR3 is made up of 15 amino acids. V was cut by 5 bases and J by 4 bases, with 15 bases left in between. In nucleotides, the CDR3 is TGTGCCAGCAGTCCTTCCGGAGTCAGAAATCAGCCCCAGCATTTT. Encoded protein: CASSPSGVRNQPQHF.

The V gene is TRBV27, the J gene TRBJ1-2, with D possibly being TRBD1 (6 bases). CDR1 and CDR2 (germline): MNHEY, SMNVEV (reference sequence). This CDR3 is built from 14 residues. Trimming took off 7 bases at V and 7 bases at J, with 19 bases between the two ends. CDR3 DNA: TGTGCCAGCAAGCAGGGTTCCGGGACATTTGGCTACACCTTC. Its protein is CASKQGSGTFGYTF.

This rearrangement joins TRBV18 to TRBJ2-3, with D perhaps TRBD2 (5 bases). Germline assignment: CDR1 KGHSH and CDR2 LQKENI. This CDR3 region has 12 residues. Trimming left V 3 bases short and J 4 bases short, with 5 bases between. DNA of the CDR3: TGTGCCAGCTCACCCGGGGCAGATACGCAGTATTTT. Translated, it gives CASSPGADTQYF.

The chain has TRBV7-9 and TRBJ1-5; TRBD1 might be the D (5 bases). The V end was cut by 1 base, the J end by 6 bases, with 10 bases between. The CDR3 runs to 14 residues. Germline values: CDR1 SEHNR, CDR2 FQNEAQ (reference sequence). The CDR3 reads CASSLEGQGQPQHF. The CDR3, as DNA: TGTGCCAGCAGCTTAGAGGGCCAGGGTCAGCCCCAGCATTTT.

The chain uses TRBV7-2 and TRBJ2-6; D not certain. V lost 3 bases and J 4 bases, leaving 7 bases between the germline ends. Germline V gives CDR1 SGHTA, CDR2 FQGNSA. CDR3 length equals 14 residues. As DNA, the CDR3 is TGTGCCAGCAGCTTCGCGTACGGGGCCAACGTCCTGACTTTC. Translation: CASSFAYGANVLTF.

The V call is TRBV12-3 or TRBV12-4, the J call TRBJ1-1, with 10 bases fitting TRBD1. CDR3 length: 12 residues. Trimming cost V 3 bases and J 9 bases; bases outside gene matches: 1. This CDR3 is CASSLTGGKAFF. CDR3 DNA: TGTGCCAGCAGTTTGACAGGGGGCAAAGCTTTCTTT.

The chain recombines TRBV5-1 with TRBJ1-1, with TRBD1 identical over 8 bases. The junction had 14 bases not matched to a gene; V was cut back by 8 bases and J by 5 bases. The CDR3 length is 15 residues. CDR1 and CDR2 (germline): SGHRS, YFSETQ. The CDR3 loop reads CASNDIGQGGTEAFF. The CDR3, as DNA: TGCGCCAGTAACGACATAGGACAGGGTGGAACTGAAGCTTTCTTT.

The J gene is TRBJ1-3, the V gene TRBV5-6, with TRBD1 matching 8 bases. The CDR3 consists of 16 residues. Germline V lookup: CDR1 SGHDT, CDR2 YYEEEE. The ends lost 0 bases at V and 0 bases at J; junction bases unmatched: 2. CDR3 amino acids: CASSLVGTGSGNTIYF. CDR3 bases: TGTGCCAGCAGCTTGGTTGGGACAGGCTCTGGAAACACCATATATTTT.

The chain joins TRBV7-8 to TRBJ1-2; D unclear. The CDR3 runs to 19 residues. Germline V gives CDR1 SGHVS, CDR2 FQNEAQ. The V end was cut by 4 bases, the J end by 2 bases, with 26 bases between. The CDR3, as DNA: TGTGCCAGCAGCTCCCGGGTAGGAGGAGTATTCGCGGCAAACTATGGCTACACCTTC. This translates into CASSSRVGGVFAANYGYTF.

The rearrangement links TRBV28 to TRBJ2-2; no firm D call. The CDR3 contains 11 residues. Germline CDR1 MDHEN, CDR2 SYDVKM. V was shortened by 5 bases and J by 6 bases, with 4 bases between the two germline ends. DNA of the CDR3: TGTGCCAGCAGTCCCGCCGGGGAGCTGTTTTTT. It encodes CASSPAGELFF.

The DNA of the CDR3 is TGTGCCAGCAGCTTGGTTTTAGCGGGGGGGCAAGATACGCAGTATTTT. It codes for CASSLVLAGGQDTQYF. The chain joins TRBV5-4 to TRBJ2-3; TRBD2 matches 11 bases. The V gene's germline CDR1 is SGHNT and CDR2 YYREEE (reference sequence). V lost 0 bases, J lost 5 bases, and 5 bases stayed unmatched. This CDR3 comprises 16 residues.

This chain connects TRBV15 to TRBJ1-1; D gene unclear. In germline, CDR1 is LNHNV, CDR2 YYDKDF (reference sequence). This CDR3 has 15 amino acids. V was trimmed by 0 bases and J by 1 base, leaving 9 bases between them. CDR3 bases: TGTGCCACCAGCAGAGATCGTTCGGGGAACACTGAAGCTTTCTTT. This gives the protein CATSRDRSGNTEAFF.

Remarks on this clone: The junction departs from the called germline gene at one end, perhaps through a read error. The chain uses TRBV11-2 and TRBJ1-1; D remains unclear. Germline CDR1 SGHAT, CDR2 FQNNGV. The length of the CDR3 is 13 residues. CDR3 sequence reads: CASSLGVRTEAFF. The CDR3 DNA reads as TGTGCCAGCAGTTTAGGAGTTCGGACTGAAGCTTTCTTT.

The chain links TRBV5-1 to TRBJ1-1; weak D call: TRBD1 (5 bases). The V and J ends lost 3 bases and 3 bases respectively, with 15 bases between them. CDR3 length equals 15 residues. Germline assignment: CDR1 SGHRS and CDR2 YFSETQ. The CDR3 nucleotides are TGCGCCAGCAGCTCCCGACCGGGAGGGGACACTGAAGCTTTCTTT. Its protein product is CASSSRPGGDTEAFF. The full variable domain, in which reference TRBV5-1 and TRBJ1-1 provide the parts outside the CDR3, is KAGVTQTPRYLIKTRGQQVTLSCSPISGHRSVSWYQQTPGQGLQFLFEYFSETQRNKGNFPGRFSGRQFSNSRSEMNVSTLELGDSALYLCASSSRPGGDTEAFFGQGTRLTVV.

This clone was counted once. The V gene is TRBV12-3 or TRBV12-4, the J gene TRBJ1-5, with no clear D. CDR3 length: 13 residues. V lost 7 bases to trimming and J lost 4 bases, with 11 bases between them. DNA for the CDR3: TGTGCCAGCACCCCCGACTGGAATCAGCCCCAGCATTTT. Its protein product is CASTPDWNQPQHF.

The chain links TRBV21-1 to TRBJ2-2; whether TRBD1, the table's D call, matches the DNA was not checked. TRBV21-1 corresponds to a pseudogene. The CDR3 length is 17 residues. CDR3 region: CASSKGTGKFRAGELFF. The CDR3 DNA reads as TGTGCCAGCAGCAAAGGGACAGGGAAGTTTAGGGCCGGGGAGCTGTTTTTT.

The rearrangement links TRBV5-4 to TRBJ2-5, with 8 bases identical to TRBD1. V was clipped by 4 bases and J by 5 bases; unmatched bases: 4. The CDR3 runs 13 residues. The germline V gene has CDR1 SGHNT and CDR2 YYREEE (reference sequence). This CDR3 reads CASSPRTGETQYF. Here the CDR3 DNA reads TGTGCCAGCAGCCCGCGGACAGGGGAGACCCAGTACTTC.

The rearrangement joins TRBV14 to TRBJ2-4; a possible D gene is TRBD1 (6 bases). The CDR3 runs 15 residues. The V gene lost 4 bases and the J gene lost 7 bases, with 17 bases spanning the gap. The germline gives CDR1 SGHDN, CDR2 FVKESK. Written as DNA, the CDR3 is TGTGCCAGCAGCCCAGGCGACAGGCCCAGGAACATTCAGTACTTC. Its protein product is CASSPGDRPRNIQYF. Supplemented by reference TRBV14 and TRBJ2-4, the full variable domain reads EAGVTQFPSHSVIEKGQTVTLRCDPISGHDNLYWYRRVMGKEIKFLLHFVKESKQDESGMPNNRFLAERTGGTYSTLKVQPAELEDSGVYFCASSPGDRPRNIQYFGAGTRLSVL.

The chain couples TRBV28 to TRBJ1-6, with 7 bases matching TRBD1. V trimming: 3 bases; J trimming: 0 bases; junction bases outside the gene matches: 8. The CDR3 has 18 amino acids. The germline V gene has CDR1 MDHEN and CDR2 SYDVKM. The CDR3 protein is CASSLRGGLSSYNSPLHF. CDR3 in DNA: TGTGCCAGCAGTTTGCGAGGGGGCCTCAGCTCCTATAATTCACCCCTCCACTTT. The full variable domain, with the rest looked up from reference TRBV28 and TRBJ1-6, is DVKVTQSSRYLVKRTGEKVFLECVQDMDHENMFWYRQDPGLGLRLIYFSYDVKMKEKGDIPEGYSVSREKKERFSLILESASTNQTSMYLCASSLRGGLSSYNSPLHFGNGTRLTVT.

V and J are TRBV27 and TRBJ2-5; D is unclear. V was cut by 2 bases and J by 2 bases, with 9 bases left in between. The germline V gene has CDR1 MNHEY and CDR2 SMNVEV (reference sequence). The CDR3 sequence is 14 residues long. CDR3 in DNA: TGTGCCAGCAGTTTAACCGCGAGTCAAGAGACCCAGTACTTC. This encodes CASSLTASQETQYF.

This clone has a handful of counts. CDR3 sequence (DNA): TGTGCCAGCAGCTTTGGAACTCCGACAGTTGGAAACACTGAAGCTTTCTTT. Translated: CASSFGTPTVGNTEAFF. The chain employs TRBV7-9 and TRBJ1-1, with a possible D match to TRBD1 (5 bases). Per germline, CDR1 SEHNR and CDR2 FQNEAQ (reference sequence). V lost 3 bases and J 2 bases, leaving 19 bases between the germline ends. The CDR3 contains 17 residues.

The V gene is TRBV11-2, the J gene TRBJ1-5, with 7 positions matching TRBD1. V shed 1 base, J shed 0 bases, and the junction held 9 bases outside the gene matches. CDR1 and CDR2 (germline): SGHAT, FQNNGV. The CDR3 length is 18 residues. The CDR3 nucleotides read TGTGCCAGCAGCTTAGGTGGGACAGAGCAGAATAGCAATCAGCCCCAGCATTTT. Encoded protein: CASSLGGTEQNSNQPQHF.

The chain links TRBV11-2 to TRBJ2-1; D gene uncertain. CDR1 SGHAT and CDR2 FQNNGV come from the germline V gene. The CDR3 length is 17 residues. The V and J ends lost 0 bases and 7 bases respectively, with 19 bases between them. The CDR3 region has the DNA TGTGCCAGCAGCTTAGACCTCCCCGGCGCGCGGCGGAATGAGCAGTTCTTC. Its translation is CASSLDLPGARRNEQFF. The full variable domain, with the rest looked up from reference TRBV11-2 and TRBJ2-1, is EAGVAQSPRYKIIEKRQSVAFWCNPISGHATLYWYQQILGQGPKLLIQFQNNGVVDDSQLPKDRFSAERLKGVDSTLKIQPAKLEDSAVYLCASSLDLPGARRNEQFFGPGTRLTVL.

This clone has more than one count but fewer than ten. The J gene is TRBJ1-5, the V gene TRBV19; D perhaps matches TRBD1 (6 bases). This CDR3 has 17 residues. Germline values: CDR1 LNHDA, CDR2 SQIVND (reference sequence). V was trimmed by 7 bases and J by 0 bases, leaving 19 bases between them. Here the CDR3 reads CASNPRRGGVSNQPQHF. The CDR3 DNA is TGTGCCAGTAACCCGAGGAGGGGGGGGGTTAGCAATCAGCCCCAGCATTTT.

The CDR3 nucleotides read TGTGCCAGCAGCAAAGTCCCGGGACAGGTCGGGGAGACCCAGTACTTC. Its translation is CASSKVPGQVGETQYF. The rearrangement uses TRBV21-1 and TRBJ2-5; TRBD1 reflects the table's D call only, with no check against the DNA. TRBV21-1 is labeled a pseudogene. The CDR3 totals 16 residues.

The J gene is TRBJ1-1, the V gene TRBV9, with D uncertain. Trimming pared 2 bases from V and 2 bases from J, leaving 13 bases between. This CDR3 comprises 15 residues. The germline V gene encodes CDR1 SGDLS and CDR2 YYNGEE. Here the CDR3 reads CASSVGPGLNTEAFF. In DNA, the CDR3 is TGTGCCAGCAGCGTTGGTCCAGGACTAAACACTGAAGCTTTCTTT. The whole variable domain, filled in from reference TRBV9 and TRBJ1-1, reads DSGVTQTPKHLITATGQRVTLRCSPRSGDLSVYWYQQSLDQGLQFLIQYYNGEERAKGNILERFSAQQFPDLHSELNLSSLELGDSALYFCASSVGPGLNTEAFFGQGTRLTVV.

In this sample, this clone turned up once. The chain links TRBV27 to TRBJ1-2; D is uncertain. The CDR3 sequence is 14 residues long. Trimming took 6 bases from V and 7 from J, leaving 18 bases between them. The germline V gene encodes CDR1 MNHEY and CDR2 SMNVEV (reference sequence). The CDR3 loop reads CASRVGGPIGGYTF. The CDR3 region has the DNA TGTGCCAGCAGGGTCGGCGGCCCTATTGGTGGCTACACCTTC.

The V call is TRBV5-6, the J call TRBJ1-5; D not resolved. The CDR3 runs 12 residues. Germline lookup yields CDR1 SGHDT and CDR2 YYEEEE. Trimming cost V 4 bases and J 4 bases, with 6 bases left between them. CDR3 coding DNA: TGTGCCAGCAGCGCACAGAATCAGCCCCAGCATTTT. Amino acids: CASSAQNQPQHF.

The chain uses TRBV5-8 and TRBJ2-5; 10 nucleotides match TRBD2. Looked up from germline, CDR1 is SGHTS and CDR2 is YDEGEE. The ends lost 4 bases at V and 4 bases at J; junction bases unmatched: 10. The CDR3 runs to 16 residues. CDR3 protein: CASSPRVAGGGETQYF. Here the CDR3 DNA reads TGTGCCAGCAGCCCACGGGTAGCGGGGGGCGGAGAGACCCAGTACTTC.

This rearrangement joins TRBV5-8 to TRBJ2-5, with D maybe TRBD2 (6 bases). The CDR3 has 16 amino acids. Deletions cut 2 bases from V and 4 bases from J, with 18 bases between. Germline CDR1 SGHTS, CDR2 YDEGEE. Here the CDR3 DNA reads TGTGCCAGCAGCTTAGGATCGGGAGAACTTCCAGAGACCCAGTACTTC. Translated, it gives CASSLGSGELPETQYF.

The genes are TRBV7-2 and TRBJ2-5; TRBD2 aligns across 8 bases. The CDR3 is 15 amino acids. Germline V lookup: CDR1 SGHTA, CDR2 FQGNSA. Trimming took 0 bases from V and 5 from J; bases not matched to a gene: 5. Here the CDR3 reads CASSLAGGAVETQYF. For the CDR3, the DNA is TGTGCCAGCAGCTTAGCCGGGGGGGCCGTGGAGACCCAGTACTTC.

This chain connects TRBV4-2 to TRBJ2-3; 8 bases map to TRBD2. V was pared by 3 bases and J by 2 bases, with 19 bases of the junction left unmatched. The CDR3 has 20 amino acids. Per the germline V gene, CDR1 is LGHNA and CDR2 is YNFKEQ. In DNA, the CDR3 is TGTGCCAGCAGCCAGGGGATTAGGGGAACGGCGGGGGGACCCACAGATACGCAGTATTTT. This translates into CASSQGIRGTAGGPTDTQYF.